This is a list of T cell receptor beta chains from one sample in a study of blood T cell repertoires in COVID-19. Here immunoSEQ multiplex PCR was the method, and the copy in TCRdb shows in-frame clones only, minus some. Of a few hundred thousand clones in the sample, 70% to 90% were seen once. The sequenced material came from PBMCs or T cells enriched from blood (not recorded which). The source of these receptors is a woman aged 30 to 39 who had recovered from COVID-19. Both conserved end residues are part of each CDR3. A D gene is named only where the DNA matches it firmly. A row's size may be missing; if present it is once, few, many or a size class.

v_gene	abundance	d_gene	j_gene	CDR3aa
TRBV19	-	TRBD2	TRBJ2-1	CASSTLAGGSYNEQFF
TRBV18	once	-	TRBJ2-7	CASSPNQDRAYEQYF
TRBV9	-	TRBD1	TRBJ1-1	CASSPGTGDTNTEAFF
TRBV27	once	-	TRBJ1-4	CASSPLRTSSWTNEKLFF
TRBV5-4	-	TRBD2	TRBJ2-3	CASRPGVAGGRTDTQYF
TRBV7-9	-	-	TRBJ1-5	CASSLGVVSGNQPQHF
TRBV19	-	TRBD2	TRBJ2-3	CASSIRRKVAGGLKDTQYF
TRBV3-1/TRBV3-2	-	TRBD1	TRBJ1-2	CASSQAPGTGGGYTF
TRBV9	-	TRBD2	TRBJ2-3	CASSVEGGGATDTQYF
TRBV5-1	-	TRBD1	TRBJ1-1	CASSRTGTGNTEAFF
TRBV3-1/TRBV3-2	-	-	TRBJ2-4	CASSLSLFENIQYF
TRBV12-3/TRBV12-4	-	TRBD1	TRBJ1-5	CASSRDRNQPQHF
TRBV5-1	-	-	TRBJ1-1	CASSPVEGTEAFF
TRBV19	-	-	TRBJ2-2	CASRTQGVTGELFF
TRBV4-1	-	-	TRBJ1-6	CASSQGWGDYNSPLHF
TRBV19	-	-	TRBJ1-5	CASSFVRQPQHF
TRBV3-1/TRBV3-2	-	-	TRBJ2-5	CASSPFGLVTEETQYF
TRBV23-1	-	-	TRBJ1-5	CAAHHKYESNQPQHF
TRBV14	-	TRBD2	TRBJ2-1	CASSQARGDASPRSYNEQFF
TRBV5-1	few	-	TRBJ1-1	CASSDTGHTEAFF
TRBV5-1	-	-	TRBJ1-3	CASSPAAKNTIYF
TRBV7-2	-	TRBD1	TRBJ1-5	CASSSRADRGGSAQHF
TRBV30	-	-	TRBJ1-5	CAWSPYSNQPQHF
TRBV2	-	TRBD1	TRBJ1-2	CASSATGVGHGYTF
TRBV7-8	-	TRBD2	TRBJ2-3	CASSRLAGGPIDTQYF
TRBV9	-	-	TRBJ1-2	CASSPSGGGGYTF
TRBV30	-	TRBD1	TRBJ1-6	CAWSASDRPSPLHF
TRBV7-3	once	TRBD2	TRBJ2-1	CASSPSPSGDGEQFF
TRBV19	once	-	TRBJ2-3	CASSIDPSTDTQYF
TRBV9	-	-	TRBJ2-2	CASSARDSTTGELFF
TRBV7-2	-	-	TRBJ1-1	CASSLGGGTEAFF
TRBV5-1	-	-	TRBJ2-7	CASSLDSSHYEQYF
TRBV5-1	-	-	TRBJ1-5	CASSLVGDSNQPQHF
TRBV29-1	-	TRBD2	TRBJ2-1	CSSVGGLAGGESYNEQFF
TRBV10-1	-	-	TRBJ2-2	CASSRAGSGTGELFF